Shown below are 3 T cell receptor beta chains from a single sample sequenced in a study of CXCR3-negative and CXCR3-positive naive CD8 T cells. The libraries of TRB cDNA were constructed through 5' RACE using UMI labels. Each CDR3 protein gets one entry in TCRdb, which reprocessed the 5' RACE reads and gives no DNA. The listing contains approximately 62,000 distinct CDR3 sequences. Sequencing used naive CXCR3- CD8+ T cells from blood. Subset of the sample: CD45RO-CCR7+CD27+CD95- naive CD8+ T cells lacking CXCR3 (TNR3-). The receptors were gathered from a human donor in good health. Some clones in this sample may be carry-over from other donors' samples.

The chain employs TRBV29-1 and TRBJ1-2. CDR3 length: 13 amino acids. Germline CDR1 reads SQVTM; CDR2 reads ANQGSEA. The CDR3: CSVEMGPRGGYTF. The full variable domain, completed using reference TRBV29-1 and TRBJ1-2, is SAVISQKPSRDICQRGTSLTIQCQVDSQVTMMFWYRQQPGQSLTLIATANQGSEATYESGFVIDKFPISRPNLTFSTLTVSNMSPEDSSIYLCSVEMGPRGGYTFGSGTRLTVV.

The chain carries TRBV25-1 and TRBJ2-1. The CDR3 has 14 residues. Germline V gene data show CDR1 as MGHDK and CDR2 as SYGVNS. CDR3 region: CASSEIGAYNEQFF.

This sequence joins TRBV4-1 and TRBJ1-1; TCRdb lists TRBD1, though no DNA is available to test this call. The germline gives CDR1 MGHRA, CDR2 YSYEKL. This CDR3 is built from 15 residues. The chain's CDR3 is CASSLGADMNTEAFF.